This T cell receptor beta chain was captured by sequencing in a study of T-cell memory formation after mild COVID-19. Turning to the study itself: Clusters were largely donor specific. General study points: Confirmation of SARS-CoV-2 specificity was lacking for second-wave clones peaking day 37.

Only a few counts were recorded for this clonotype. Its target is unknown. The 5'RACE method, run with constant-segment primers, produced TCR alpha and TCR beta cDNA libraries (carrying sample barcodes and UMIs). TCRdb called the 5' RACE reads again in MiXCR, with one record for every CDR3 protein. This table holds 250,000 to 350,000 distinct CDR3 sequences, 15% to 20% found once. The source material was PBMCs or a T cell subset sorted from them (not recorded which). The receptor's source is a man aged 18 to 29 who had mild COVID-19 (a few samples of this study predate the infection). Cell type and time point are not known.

CDR3 sequence: CSTGEQETQYF. In nucleotides, the CDR3 is TGCAGTACAGGGGAACAAGAGACCCAGTACTTC. The chain is built from TRBV29-1 and TRBJ2-5; the match to TRBD1 covers 7 bases. Germline V gene data show CDR1 as SQVTM and CDR2 as ANQGSEA. This CDR3 comprises 11 residues.